This TCR beta chain was profiled in a study of Graves' ophthalmopathy and Graves' hyperthyroidism. Germline V gene lookup returns CDR1 MNHNS and CDR2 SASEGT. The CDR3 has 13 amino acids, counting both end residues. RNA transcripts yielded amplified TCR beta CDR3 regions. First-round RT-PCR used HTBI primers; second-round multiplex PCR followed. TCRdb called the multiplex PCR reads again in MiXCR, with one record for every CDR3 protein. The sample consists of about 400,000 distinct CDR3 sequences, about 18% of them appearing once. The table lists this clonotype with a few counts. The CDR3 does not close with the conserved phenylalanine or tryptophan, likely indicating a read error. It is unclear where the CDR3 begins or ends on the DNA, so no DNA is shown, and the CDR3 is as TCRdb lists it. Disease in donors with ophthalmopathy had moderate-to-severe activity, CAS ≥3, NOSPECS ≥4 and under 3 months' duration. It was from 10 ml of fresh peripheral blood that the PBMCs came.

Sequenced material: peripheral blood. The clonotype was recovered from a woman between 18 and 30 years old with Graves' ophthalmopathy. V and J are TRBV6-1 and TRBJ1-2; TRBD1 is the table's D call, not checked against the DNA. This CDR3 is CASSASGQGANSL.